Listed below are T cell receptor beta chains from one sample, sequenced in a study of T-cell memory formation after mild COVID-19. MiXCR, applied by TCRdb to the 5' RACE reads, yields one record per CDR3 protein. This table has just under 150,000 distinct CDR3 sequences, under 25% appearing once. Sequencing was performed on PBMCs or a T cell subset sorted from them (not recorded which). Every receptor here comes from an adult woman who had mild COVID-19 (a few samples of this study predate the infection). Cell type and time point are not known. Both conserved end residues are part of each CDR3. A D gene is named only where the DNA matches it firmly. Size is omitted from some rows. Given values are once, few, many or a class for expanded clones.

few	TRBD1	TRBV29-1	TRBJ2-7	CSGRTGGNEQYF	TGCAGCGGACGGACAGGGGGTAACGAGCAGTACTTC
NA	NA	TRBV6-5	TRBJ2-7	CATRPGAPYEQYF	TGTGCCACCCGGCCGGGGGCTCCCTACGAGCAGTACTTC
NA	TRBD2	TRBV6-6	TRBJ2-3	CASSYPAGLAGQHPSTDTQYF	TGTGCCAGCAGTTACCCCGCGGGACTAGCGGGGCAACATCCTAGCACAGATACGCAGTATTTT
NA	NA	TRBV10-3	TRBJ2-5	CAIRTIPSETQYF	TGTGCCATCCGGACTATACCCTCAGAGACCCAGTACTTC
few	TRBD1	TRBV2	TRBJ2-1	CASRGTGAYNEQFF	TGTGCCAGCAGAGGGACAGGGGCCTACAATGAGCAGTTCTTC
few	NA	TRBV19	TRBJ2-3	CASSLLLGTSDTQYF	TGTGCCAGTAGTCTTCTATTAGGGACTTCCGATACGCAGTATTTT
NA	NA	TRBV2	TRBJ2-1	CASSEVTYGRGDNEQFF	TGTGCCAGCAGTGAAGTGACATATGGGCGGGGAGACAATGAGCAGTTCTTC
NA	NA	TRBV5-1	TRBJ2-1	CASSSGTARRNEQFF	TGCGCCAGCAGCTCTGGGACTGCGAGGAGGAATGAGCAGTTCTTC
NA	NA	TRBV29-1	TRBJ1-1	CSVVASNTEAFF	TGCAGCGTTGTGGCGTCTAACACTGAAGCTTTCTTT
NA	NA	TRBV5-4	TRBJ2-7	CASSFKGAVYEQYF	TGTGCCAGCAGCTTCAAAGGGGCGGTCTACGAGCAGTACTTC
many	NA	TRBV5-1	TRBJ2-7	CASSLDPASSSYEQYF	TGCGCCAGCAGCTTGGACCCGGCGTCAAGCTCCTACGAGCAGTACTTC
few	NA	TRBV19	TRBJ2-2	CASSIDVNTGELFF	TGTGCCAGTAGTATAGATGTGAACACCGGGGAGCTGTTTTTT
NA	NA	TRBV7-7	TRBJ2-3	CASSLLRADTQYF	TGTGCCAGCAGCCTACTCAGGGCAGATACGCAGTATTTT
many	NA	TRBV7-2	TRBJ2-5	CASSLGPSGTQYF	TGTGCCAGCAGCTTAGGACCCTCGGGGACCCAGTACTTC
few	TRBD1	TRBV15	TRBJ2-7	CATSRGLQGSYSYEQYF	TGTGCCACCAGCAGGGGATTACAGGGGTCCTATTCCTACGAGCAGTACTTC
NA	TRBD1	TRBV7-8	TRBJ2-1	CASSSQGQNEQFF	TGTGCCAGCAGCTCTCAGGGACAGAATGAGCAGTTCTTC
NA	NA	TRBV19	TRBJ1-1	CASSYDPLTMGAFF	TGTGCCAGTAGTTACGACCCCCTAACCATGGGGGCTTTCTTT
NA	TRBD1	TRBV6-2/TRBV6-3	TRBJ2-5	CAGRTTGRETQYF	TGTGCCGGGAGAACGACAGGGCGAGAGACCCAGTACTTC
NA	NA	TRBV27	TRBJ1-5	CASSFVGDQPQHF	TGTGCCAGCAGTTTTGTGGGCGATCAGCCCCAGCATTTT
few	TRBD1	TRBV20-1	TRBJ2-3	CSAREGALRGDTQYF	TGCAGTGCTAGAGAGGGGGCTCTCAGGGGGGATACGCAGTATTTT
few	NA	TRBV7-9	TRBJ1-2	CASSLAGVSNYGYTF	TGTGCCAGCAGCTTAGCCGGGGTTTCTAACTATGGCTACACCTTC
NA	NA	TRBV3-1	TRBJ1-1	CASSSRDSPGEAFF	TGTGCCAGCAGCTCACGGGACTCCCCGGGGGAAGCTTTCTTT
few	NA	TRBV4-1	TRBJ1-2	CASSQDYLAGRLEGYTF	TGCGCCAGCAGCCAAGATTATCTTGCAGGGCGGTTGGAGGGCTACACCTTC
NA	NA	TRBV5-1	TRBJ2-1	CASSSATGGNNEQFF	TGCGCCAGCAGCTCAGCGACCGGGGGAAACAATGAGCAGTTCTTC
NA	NA	TRBV12-3/TRBV12-4	TRBJ1-1	CASSLRGPTGSTSTEAFF	TGTGCCAGCAGTTTGAGGGGCCCGACGGGGTCTACGAGCACTGAAGCTTTCTTT
NA	NA	TRBV5-1	TRBJ2-5	CASGGGNQETQYF	TGCGCCAGCGGAGGGGGAAACCAAGAGACCCAGTACTTC
few	NA	TRBV7-2	TRBJ1-2	CASSLGAGLSGGYTF	TGTGCCAGCAGCTTAGGGGCAGGGTTGAGTGGTGGCTACACCTTC
few	NA	TRBV7-2	TRBJ2-6	CASSLEYLSGGANVLTF	TGTGCCAGCAGCTTAGAGTATCTCTCTGGTGGGGCCAACGTCCTGACTTTC
few	NA	TRBV12-3/TRBV12-4	TRBJ2-1	CASSLRGGLYNEQFF	TGTGCCAGCAGTCTCAGGGGGGGGCTCTACAATGAGCAGTTCTTC
few	NA	TRBV3-1	TRBJ2-2	CASSLRWGAGELFF	TGTGCCAGCAGCCTCCGTTGGGGGGCCGGGGAGCTGTTTTTT
few	TRBD1	TRBV3-1	TRBJ1-2	CASKWTGAYGYTF	TGTGCCAGCAAATGGACAGGGGCCTATGGCTACACCTTC
NA	NA	TRBV5-1	TRBJ1-3	CASSLRESGNTIYF	TGCGCCAGCAGCTTGAGGGAGTCTGGAAACACCATATATTTT
NA	NA	TRBV28	TRBJ2-7	CASSSGRSYEQYF	TGTGCCAGCAGTTCAGGACGTTCCTACGAGCAGTACTTC
few	NA	TRBV4-1	TRBJ2-5	CASSQDLNRVKTQYF	TGCGCCAGCAGCCAAGATCTTAACAGGGTGAAGACCCAGTACTTC
NA	TRBD2	TRBV9	TRBJ2-1	CASSVDPAGGQNEQFF	TGTGCCAGCAGCGTAGATCCAGCGGGGGGGCAGAATGAGCAGTTCTTC
many	TRBD1	TRBV24-1	TRBJ2-7	CATSDFIRDRLYEQYF	TGTGCCACCAGTGATTTTATTCGGGACAGACTATACGAGCAGTACTTC
many	NA	TRBV5-1	TRBJ2-1	CASSLELTSYVDEQFF	TGCGCCAGCAGCTTGGAATTGACTAGTTATGTAGATGAGCAGTTCTTC
NA	NA	TRBV12-3/TRBV12-4	TRBJ1-2	CASSLDGFYGYTF	TGTGCCAGCAGTTTAGACGGGTTCTATGGCTACACCTTC
NA	NA	TRBV7-6	TRBJ2-2	CASSLAPGGNTGELFF	TGTGCCAGCAGCTTAGCGCCCGGGGGGAACACCGGGGAGCTGTTTTTT
NA	NA	TRBV12-3/TRBV12-4	TRBJ1-6	CASSSWSSYNSPLHF	TGTGCCAGCAGTTCGTGGAGCTCCTATAATTCACCCCTCCACTTT
NA	NA	TRBV4-1	TRBJ1-4	CASSQEERLTNEKLFF	TGCGCCAGCAGCCAAGAGGAACGGTTAACTAATGAAAAACTGTTTTTT
NA	TRBD1	TRBV20-1	TRBJ1-5	CSASPGTGDQPQHF	TGCAGTGCTAGTCCCGGGACAGGGGATCAGCCCCAGCATTTT
NA	NA	TRBV15	TRBJ1-2	CATGRGQAYGYTF	TGTGCCACCGGGCGGGGGCAGGCCTATGGCTACACCTTC
NA	TRBD1	TRBV18	TRBJ2-5	CASSPLQGQETQYF	TGTGCCAGCTCACCATTACAGGGGCAAGAGACCCAGTACTTC
once	NA	TRBV7-2	TRBJ1-1	CASSLASQTEAFF	TGTGCCAGCAGCTTAGCGTCTCAGACTGAAGCTTTCTTT